This T cell receptor beta chain was sequenced in a study of technical replicates of blood from a few donors. This clone turned up a few times. The assay was immunoSEQ multiplex PCR, and TCRdb's table has in-frame clones only and misses some. The repertoire has around 83,000 clones, 94% of them found once; the top ten carry around 0.37%. This TCR was recovered from a human donor in good health. The sample consisted of T cells isolated from PBMCs.

CDR3 nucleotide sequence: TGTGCCAGCAGCCAGGGGGGGCGAGCGAACACTGAAGCTTTCTTT. Amino acids: CASSQGGRANTEAFF. The chain links TRBV16 to TRBJ1-1, with a weak D call TRBD1 (6 bases). The CDR3 has 15 residues. Germline CDR1 is KGHSY and CDR2 is FQNENV. Deletions cut 3 bases from V and 1 base from J, with 12 bases between.